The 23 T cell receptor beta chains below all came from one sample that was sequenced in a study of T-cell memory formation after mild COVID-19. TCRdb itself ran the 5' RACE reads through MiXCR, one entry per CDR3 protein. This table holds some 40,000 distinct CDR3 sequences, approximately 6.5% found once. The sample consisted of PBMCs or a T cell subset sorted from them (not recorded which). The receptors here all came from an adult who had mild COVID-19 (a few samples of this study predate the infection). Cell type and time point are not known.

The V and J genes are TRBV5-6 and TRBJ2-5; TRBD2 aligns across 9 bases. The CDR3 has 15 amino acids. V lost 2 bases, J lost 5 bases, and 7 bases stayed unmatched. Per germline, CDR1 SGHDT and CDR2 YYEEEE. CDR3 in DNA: TGTGCCAGCAGCTTCCGCGGGGGGGCCGGGGAGACCCAGTACTTC. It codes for CASSFRGGAGETQYF.

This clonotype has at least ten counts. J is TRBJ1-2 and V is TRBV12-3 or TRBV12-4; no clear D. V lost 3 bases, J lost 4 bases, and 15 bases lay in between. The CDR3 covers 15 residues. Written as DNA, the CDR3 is TGTGCCAGCAGTTTTTCGACGGGGTTAGGCTATGGCTACACCTTC. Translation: CASSFSTGLGYGYTF.

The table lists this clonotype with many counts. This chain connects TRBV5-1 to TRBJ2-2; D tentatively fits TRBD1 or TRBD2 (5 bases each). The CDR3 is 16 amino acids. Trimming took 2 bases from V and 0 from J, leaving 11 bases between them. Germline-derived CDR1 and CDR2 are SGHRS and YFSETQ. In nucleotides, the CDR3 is TGCGCCAGCAGCTTACCCGGGGCGGCGAACACCGGGGAGCTGTTTTTT. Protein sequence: CASSLPGAANTGELFF.

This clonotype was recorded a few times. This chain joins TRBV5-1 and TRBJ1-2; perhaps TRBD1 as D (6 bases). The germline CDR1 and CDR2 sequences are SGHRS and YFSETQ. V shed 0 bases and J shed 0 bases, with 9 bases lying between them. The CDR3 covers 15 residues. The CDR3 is CASSLGGGTNYGYTF. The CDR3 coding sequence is TGCGCCAGCAGCTTGGGAGGGGGGACTAACTATGGCTACACCTTC.

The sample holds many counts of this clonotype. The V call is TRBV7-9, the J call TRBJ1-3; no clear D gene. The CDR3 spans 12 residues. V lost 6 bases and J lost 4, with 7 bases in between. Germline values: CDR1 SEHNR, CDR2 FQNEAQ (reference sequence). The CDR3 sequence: CASRLSGNTIYF. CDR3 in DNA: TGTGCCAGCAGACTCTCCGGAAACACCATATATTTT.

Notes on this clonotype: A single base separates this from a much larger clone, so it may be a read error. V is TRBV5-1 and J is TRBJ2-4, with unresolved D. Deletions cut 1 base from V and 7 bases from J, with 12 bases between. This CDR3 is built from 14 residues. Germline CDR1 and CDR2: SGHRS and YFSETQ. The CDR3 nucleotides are TGCGCCAGCAGCTTGTGGCTAGAGCGTAACATTCAGTACTTC. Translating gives CASSLWLERNIQYF. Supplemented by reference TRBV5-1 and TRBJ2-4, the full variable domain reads KAGVTQTPRYLIKTRGQQVTLSCSPISGHRSVSWYQQTPGQGLQFLFEYFSETQRNKGNFPGRFSGRQFSNSRSEMNVSTLELGDSALYLCASSLWLERNIQYFGAGTRLSVL.

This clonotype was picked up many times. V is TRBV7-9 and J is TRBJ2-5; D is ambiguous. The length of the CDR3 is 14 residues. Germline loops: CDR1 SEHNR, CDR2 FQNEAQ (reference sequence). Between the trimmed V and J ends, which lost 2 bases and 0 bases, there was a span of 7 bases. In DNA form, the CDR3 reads TGTGCCAGCAGCTTAAATGTGAACCAAGAGACCCAGTACTTC. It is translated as CASSLNVNQETQYF.

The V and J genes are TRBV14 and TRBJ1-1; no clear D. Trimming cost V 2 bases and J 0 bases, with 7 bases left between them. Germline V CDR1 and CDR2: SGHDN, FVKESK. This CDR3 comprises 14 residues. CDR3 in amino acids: CASSQRGMNTEAFF. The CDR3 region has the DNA TGTGCCAGCAGCCAACGGGGTATGAACACTGAAGCTTTCTTT.

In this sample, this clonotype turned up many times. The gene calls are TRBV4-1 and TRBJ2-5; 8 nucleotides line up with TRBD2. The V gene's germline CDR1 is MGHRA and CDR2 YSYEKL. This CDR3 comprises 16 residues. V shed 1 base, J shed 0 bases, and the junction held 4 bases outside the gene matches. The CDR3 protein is CASSQGQRGYQETQYF. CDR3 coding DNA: TGCGCCAGCAGCCAAGGCCAGCGGGGGTACCAAGAGACCCAGTACTTC.

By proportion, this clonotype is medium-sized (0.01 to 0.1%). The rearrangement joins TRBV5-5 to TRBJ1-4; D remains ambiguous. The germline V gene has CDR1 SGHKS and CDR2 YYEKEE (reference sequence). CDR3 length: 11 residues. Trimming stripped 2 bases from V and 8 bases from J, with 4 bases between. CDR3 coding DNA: TGTGCCAGCAGCTTTGGGGAAAAACTGTTTTTT. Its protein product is CASSFGEKLFF.

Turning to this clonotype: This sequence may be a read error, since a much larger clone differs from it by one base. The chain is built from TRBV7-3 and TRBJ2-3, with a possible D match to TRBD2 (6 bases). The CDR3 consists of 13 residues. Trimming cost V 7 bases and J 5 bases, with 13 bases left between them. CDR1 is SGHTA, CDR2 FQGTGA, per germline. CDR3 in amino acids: CASIQGGVDTQYF. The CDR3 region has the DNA TGTGCCAGCATCCAAGGAGGGGTAGATACGCAGTATTTT.

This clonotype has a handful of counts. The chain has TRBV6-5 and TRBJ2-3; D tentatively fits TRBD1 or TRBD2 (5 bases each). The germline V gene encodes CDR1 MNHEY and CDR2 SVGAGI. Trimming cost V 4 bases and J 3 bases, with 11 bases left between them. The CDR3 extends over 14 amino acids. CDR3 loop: CASSWGLDTDTQYF. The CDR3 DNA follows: TGTGCCAGCAGTTGGGGGTTGGATACAGATACGCAGTATTTT.

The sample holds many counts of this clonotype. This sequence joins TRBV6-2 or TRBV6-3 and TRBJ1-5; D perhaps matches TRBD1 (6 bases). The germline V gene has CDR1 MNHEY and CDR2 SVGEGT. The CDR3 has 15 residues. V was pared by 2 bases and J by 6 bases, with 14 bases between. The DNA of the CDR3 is TGTGCCAGCAGTTACACAACAGGGTATGGTCAGCCCCAGCATTTT. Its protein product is CASSYTTGYGQPQHF.

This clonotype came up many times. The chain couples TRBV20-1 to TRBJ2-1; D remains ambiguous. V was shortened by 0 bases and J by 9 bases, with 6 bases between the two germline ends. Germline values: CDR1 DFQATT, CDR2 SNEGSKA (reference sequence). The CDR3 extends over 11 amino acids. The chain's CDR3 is CSARDSGEQFF. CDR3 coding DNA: TGCAGTGCTAGAGATTCGGGTGAGCAGTTCTTC.

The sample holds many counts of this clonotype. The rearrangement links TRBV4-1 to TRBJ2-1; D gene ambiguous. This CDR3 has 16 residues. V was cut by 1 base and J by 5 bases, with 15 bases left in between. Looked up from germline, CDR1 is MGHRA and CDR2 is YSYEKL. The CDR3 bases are TGCGCCAGCAGCCAAGGACGTACGCCGCCCCACAATGAGCAGTTCTTC. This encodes CASSQGRTPPHNEQFF.

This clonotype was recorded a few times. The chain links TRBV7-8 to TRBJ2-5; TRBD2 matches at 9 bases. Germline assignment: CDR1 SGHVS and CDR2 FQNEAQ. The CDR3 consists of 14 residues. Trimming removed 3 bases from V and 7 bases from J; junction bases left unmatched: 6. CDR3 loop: CASSFASGDLTQYF. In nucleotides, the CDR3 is TGTGCCAGCAGCTTTGCTAGCGGGGACCTGACCCAGTACTTC.

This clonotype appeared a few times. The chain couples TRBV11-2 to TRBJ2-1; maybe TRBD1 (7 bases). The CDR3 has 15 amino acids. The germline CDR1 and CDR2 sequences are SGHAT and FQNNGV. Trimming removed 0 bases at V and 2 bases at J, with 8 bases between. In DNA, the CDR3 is TGTGCCAGCAGCTTAGACAGGGGGGCCTACAATGAGCAGTTCTTC. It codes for CASSLDRGAYNEQFF.

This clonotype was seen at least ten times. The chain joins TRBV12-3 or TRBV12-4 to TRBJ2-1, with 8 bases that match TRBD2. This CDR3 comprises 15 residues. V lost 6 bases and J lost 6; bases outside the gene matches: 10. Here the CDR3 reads CASSARRREVNEQFF. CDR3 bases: TGTGCCAGCAGCGCCCGGAGGCGGGAGGTCAATGAGCAGTTCTTC.

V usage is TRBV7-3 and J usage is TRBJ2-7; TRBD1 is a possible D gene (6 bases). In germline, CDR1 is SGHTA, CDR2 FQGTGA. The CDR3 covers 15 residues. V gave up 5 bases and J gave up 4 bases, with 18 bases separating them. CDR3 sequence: CASSVSTGKQYEQYF. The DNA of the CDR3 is TGTGCCAGCAGCGTCAGTACAGGGAAACAATACGAGCAGTACTTC.

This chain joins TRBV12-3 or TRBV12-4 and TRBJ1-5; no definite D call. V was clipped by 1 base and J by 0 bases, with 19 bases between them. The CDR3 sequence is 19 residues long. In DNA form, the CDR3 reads TGTGCCAGCAGTTTAGGTCGAGCGACCAGATCATTTAGCAATCAGCCCCAGCATTTT. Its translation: CASSLGRATRSFSNQPQHF.

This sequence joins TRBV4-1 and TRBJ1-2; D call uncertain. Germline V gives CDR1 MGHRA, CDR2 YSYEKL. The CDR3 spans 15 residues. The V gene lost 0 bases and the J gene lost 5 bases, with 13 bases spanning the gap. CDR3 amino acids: CASSQESRPLYGYTF. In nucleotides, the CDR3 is TGCGCCAGCAGCCAAGAGTCTCGGCCGTTGTATGGCTACACCTTC.

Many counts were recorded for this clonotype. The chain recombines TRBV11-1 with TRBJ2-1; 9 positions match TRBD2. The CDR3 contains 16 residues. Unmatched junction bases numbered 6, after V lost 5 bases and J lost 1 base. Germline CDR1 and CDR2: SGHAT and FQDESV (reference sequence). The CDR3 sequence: CASSPGLARSYNEQFF. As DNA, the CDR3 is TGTGCCAGCAGCCCCGGACTAGCGCGGTCCTACAATGAGCAGTTCTTC.

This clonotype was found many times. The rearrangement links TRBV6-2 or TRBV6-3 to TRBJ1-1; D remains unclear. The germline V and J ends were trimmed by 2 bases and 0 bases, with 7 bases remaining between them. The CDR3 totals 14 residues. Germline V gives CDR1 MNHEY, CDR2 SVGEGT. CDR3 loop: CASSYAFMNTEAFF. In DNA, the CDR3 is TGTGCCAGCAGTTACGCGTTTATGAACACTGAAGCTTTCTTT.